These 24 T cell receptor beta chains share one sample of origin, sequenced in a study of T cell clonality in common variable immunodeficiency. Measured with immunoSEQ multiplex PCR; TCRdb has only the in-frame clones, and not every one. The sample holds approximately 38,000 clones, and no clone turns up only once. Study observations and caveats: Common variable immunodeficiency TCR beta sequences reportedly had fewer deletions and N-nucleotide insertions.

These TCRs' antigens remain unknown. The sequenced sample was peripheral blood mononuclear cells. The receptor source for this set is a human donor with common variable immunodeficiency.

This clone was counted ten times or more. The read falls 3 residues short of the CDR3 end, and the missing part is taken from the germline J gene. The J gene is TRBJ1-5, the V gene TRBV7-6, with 8 bases lining up with TRBD1. J lost 0 bases, V lost 5 bases, and 9 bases had no gene match. Germline CDR1 and CDR2: SGHVS and FNYEAQ. The CDR3 length is 17 residues. The CDR3 DNA, read in part, is TGTGCCAGCAGCCGCGGGACAGGAGAATCTAGCAATCAGCCC. Protein sequence: CASSRGTGESSNQP. The CDR3 reads in full as CASSRGTGESSNQPQHF.

This clone came up a few times. Incomplete CDR3 DNA: TGCGCCAGCAGTCCCAACTCCTACAATGAG. Its protein is CASSPNSYNE. The full-length CDR3 reads as CASSPNSYNEQFF. The chain joins TRBV10-2 to TRBJ2-1; D remains unclear. Read sequence stops 3 residues before the CDR3 end, and the germline J gene provides the missing end. Germline lookup yields CDR1 WSHSY and CDR2 SAAADI. This CDR3 comprises 13 residues. Trimming pared 5 bases from V and 0 bases from J, leaving 5 bases between.

This clone was seen repeatedly, ten times or more. Read coverage stops 3 residues before the CDR3 terminus; the germline J gene supplies the remainder. The chain uses TRBV5-6 and TRBJ1-2; tentatively, D is TRBD1 (6 bases). The CDR3 loop spans 13 amino acids. Trimming stripped 2 bases from V and 2 bases from J, with 7 bases between. Germline assignment: CDR1 SGHDT and CDR2 YYEEEE. The CDR3 spells CASSFQGNYGYTF. The DNA read from the CDR3 is TGTGCCAGCAGCTTTCAGGGGAACTATGGC. Filled out from reference TRBV5-6 and TRBJ1-2, the complete variable domain reads DAGVTQSPTHLIKTRGQQVTLRCSPKSGHDTVSWYQQALGQGPQFIFQYYEEEERQRGNFPDRFSGHQFPNYSSELNVNALLLGDSALYLCASSFQGNYGYTFGSGTRLTVV.

Remarks on this clone: The read terminates 3 residues ahead of where the CDR3 ends, so the germline J gene completes it. The chain recombines TRBV6-1 with TRBJ2-7; no firm D call. The CDR3 sequence is 13 residues long. Germline V lookup: CDR1 MNHNS, CDR2 SASEGT. Trimming stripped 2 bases from V and 3 bases from J, with 8 bases between. The CDR3 reads CASSEPPGYEQYF. The sequenced CDR3 bases are TGTGCCAGCAGTGAACCGCCCGGCTACGAG.

The sequenced CDR3 bases are TGTGCCTGGAGTGTGGACCAGGGCGAGACC. Translating it yields CAWSVDQGET. The full CDR3 is CAWSVDQGETQYF. The chain is built from TRBV30 and TRBJ2-5; possible D gene TRBD1, 5 bases. The read gets to within 3 residues of the CDR3 end, and the germline J gene fills in the rest. Germline V lookup: CDR1 GTSNPN, CDR2 SVGIG (reference sequence). The CDR3 is 13 amino acids. Trimming pared 0 bases from V and 5 bases from J, leaving 10 bases between.

This clone was seen repeatedly, ten times or more. The sequenced fragment ends 3 residues before the CDR3 boundary, so the rest is inferred from the germline J gene. The genes are TRBV10-3 and TRBJ2-5; the match to TRBD2 covers 10 bases. V shed 5 bases, J shed 4 bases, and the junction held 4 bases outside the gene matches. The CDR3 runs 14 residues. Germline V CDR1 and CDR2: ENHRY, SYGVKD. CDR3 DNA, as far as it was read: TGTGCCATCAGTCAGCGGGGGGGCCCAGAGACC. This sequence encodes CAISQRGGPET. The complete CDR3 reads CAISQRGGPETQYF.

This clone has a count of ten or more. Read coverage stops 3 residues before the CDR3 terminus; the germline J gene supplies the remainder. The chain combines TRBV20-1 with TRBJ2-2; TRBD1 is a possible D gene (6 bases). This CDR3 comprises 13 residues. Trimming cost V 7 bases and J 8 bases, with 17 bases left between them. Germline CDR1 is DFQATT and CDR2 is SNEGSKA (reference sequence). Incomplete CDR3 DNA: TGCAGTGGTCGACAGGCCCTATCGGGGGAG. It is translated as CSGRQALSGE. The CDR3 as a whole reads CSGRQALSGELFF.

This clone was detected a few times. The CDR3 bases that were read are TGCGCCAGCAGCCCAACGACAGGGGTGCCGAACACTGAA. It translates to CASSPTTGVPNTE. The entire CDR3 sequence reads CASSPTTGVPNTEAFF. The chain employs TRBV5-1 and TRBJ1-1, with 8 bases lining up with TRBD1. Read data end 3 residues before the CDR3 end; the end is taken from the germline J gene. The CDR3 covers 16 residues. The ends lost 4 bases at V and 1 base at J; junction bases unmatched: 9. CDR1 and CDR2 (germline): SGHRS, YFSETQ.

For this clone: From the germline J gene comes the end of the CDR3, since the read stops 3 residues before it. The chain recombines TRBV2 with TRBJ2-7; no firm D call. The germline CDR1 and CDR2 sequences are SNHLY and FYNNEI. V lost 7 bases and J lost 3, with 22 bases in between. The CDR3 covers 16 residues. CDR3 DNA (partial): TGTGCCAGCACCAGAGGTGGTAGCAAAAAGTTCTACGAG. Amino acids: CASTRGGSKKFYE. In full, the CDR3 is CASTRGGSKKFYEQYF.

This clone was seen ten or more times. The read falls 3 residues short of the CDR3 end, and the missing part is taken from the germline J gene. This chain connects TRBV30 to TRBJ2-5; D call uncertain. The ends were cut back, 4 bases at V and 2 bases at J, with 11 bases in the middle. Germline V gene data show CDR1 as GTSNPN and CDR2 as SVGIG (reference sequence). The CDR3 consists of 13 residues. This CDR3 is CAWIGLDQETQYF. The covered CDR3 bases are TGTGCCTGGATAGGGTTGGATCAAGAGACC. Looking up the rest from reference TRBV30 and TRBJ2-5 gives the full variable domain: SQTIHQWPATLVQPVGSPLSLECTVEGTSNPNLYWYRQAAGRGLQLLFYSVGIGQISSEVPQNLSASRPQDRQFILSSKKLLLSDSGFYLCAWIGLDQETQYFGPGTRLLVL.

This clone came up a few times. The CDR3 protein is CASSSPGETQYF. CDR3 DNA (partial): TGTGCCAGCAGCTCCCCAGGGGAGACC. This rearrangement joins TRBV4-2 to TRBJ2-5, with D maybe TRBD1 (5 bases). Read sequence stops 3 residues before the CDR3 end, and the germline J gene provides the missing end. V gave up 5 bases and J gave up 5 bases, with 9 bases separating them. Looked up from germline, CDR1 is LGHNA and CDR2 is YNFKEQ. CDR3 size: 12 residues.

This clone was found many times. Read sequence stops 3 residues before the CDR3 end, and the germline J gene provides the missing end. The chain has TRBV30 and TRBJ1-3; no clear D. V was shortened by 5 bases and J by 0 bases, with 11 bases between the two germline ends. The CDR3 is made up of 14 amino acids. The germline V gene has CDR1 GTSNPN and CDR2 SVGIG (reference sequence). CDR3 sequence: CAWAGQFSGNTIYF. The DNA read from the CDR3 is TGTGCCTGGGCCGGTCAATTCTCTGGAAACACC.

This clone was seen at least ten times. The read comes to an end 3 residues before the CDR3 does, leaving the germline J gene to fill in the end. The chain carries TRBV30 and TRBJ2-5; unclear D gene. V was cut by 5 bases and J by 5 bases, with 12 bases left in between. This CDR3 spans 12 amino acids. In germline, CDR1 is GTSNPN, CDR2 SVGIG (reference sequence). CDR3 bases read: TGTGCCTGGTCATGGCTCTTCGAGACC. Amino acids: CAWSWLFET. The full CDR3 protein reads CAWSWLFETQYF.

This clone was picked up many times. The sequence runs out 3 residues before the end of the CDR3; the remainder is reconstructed from the germline J gene. The genes are TRBV19 and TRBJ2-7; 7 nucleotides line up with TRBD1. The V gene end was trimmed by 4 bases and the J gene end by 5 bases; junction bases not matched to a gene: 11. Germline V lookup: CDR1 LNHDA, CDR2 SQIVND (reference sequence). This CDR3 region has 15 residues. CDR3 DNA (partial): TGTGCCAGTAGTACACGACAGGGAACGTCCCACGAG. This codes for CASSTRQGTSHE. From start to end, the CDR3 is CASSTRQGTSHEQYF.

The sample holds a few counts of this clone. The read gets to within 3 residues of the CDR3 end, and the germline J gene fills in the rest. The J gene is TRBJ2-7, the V gene TRBV7-9; D may be TRBD1 (5 bases). The V end was cut by 5 bases, the J end by 2 bases, with 10 bases between. CDR3 length equals 13 residues. Germline CDR1 reads SEHNR; CDR2 reads FQNEAQ (reference sequence). This CDR3 reads CASSLDSPYEQYF. The sequenced CDR3 bases are TGTGCCAGCAGCCTAGACAGCCCCTACGAG.

The sample holds a few counts of this clone. The sequenced part of the CDR3 DNA is TGTGCCAGCAGCTTCCCGGGGGGCACTGAA. This gives the protein CASSFPGGTE. The full CDR3 protein reads CASSFPGGTEAFF. The V call is TRBV7-9, the J call TRBJ1-1, with a tentative D call TRBD1 (5 bases). The read stops 3 residues short of the end of the CDR3; the missing end is completed from the germline J gene. This CDR3 spans 13 amino acids. Germline V gene data show CDR1 as SEHNR and CDR2 as FQNEAQ (reference sequence). Between the trimmed V and J ends, which lost 3 bases and 4 bases, there was a span of 9 bases. The whole variable domain, filled in from reference TRBV7-9 and TRBJ1-1, reads DTGVSQNPRHKITKRGQNVTFRCDPISEHNRLYWYRQTLGQGPEFLTYFQNEAQLEKSRLLSDRFSAERPKGSFSTLEIQRTEQGDSAMYLCASSFPGGTEAFFGQGTRLTVV.

This clone has a handful of counts. The CDR3 end lies 3 residues beyond the end of the read and is filled in from the germline J gene. The chain employs TRBV5-1 and TRBJ2-7; 12 positions agree with TRBD2. V was pared by 1 base and J by 5 bases, with 7 bases of the junction left unmatched. Germline V gene sequence: CDR1 SGHRS, CDR2 YFSETQ. CDR3 length: 16 amino acids. CDR3 amino acids: CASSLRLAGDVHEQYF. CDR3 DNA (partial): TGCGCCAGCAGCTTGAGACTAGCGGGAGATGTCCACGAG.

This clone was counted only a few times. The CDR3 end lies 3 residues beyond the end of the read and is filled in from the germline J gene. The chain employs TRBV14 and TRBJ2-7; TRBD2 aligns across 7 bases. V dropped 3 bases and J dropped 4; count of bases not matched to a gene: 9. The CDR3 runs 15 residues. Germline values: CDR1 SGHDN, CDR2 FVKESK. The CDR3 bases that were read are TGTGCCAGCAGCCAGACCCGGGGGGTCCCGTACGAG. Its translation: CASSQTRGVPYE. In full, the CDR3 reads CASSQTRGVPYEQYF.

This clone was observed many times. The read gets to within 3 residues of the CDR3 end, and the germline J gene fills in the rest. V and J are TRBV7-9 and TRBJ2-1; D perhaps matches TRBD2 (5 bases). CDR3 size: 15 residues. Trimming removed 2 bases at V and 6 bases at J, with 14 bases between. Germline V gene lookup returns CDR1 SEHNR and CDR2 FQNEAQ (reference sequence). The CDR3 loop is CASSLTGSPGNEQFF. CDR3 DNA (partial): TGTGCCAGCAGCTTAACGGGGTCCCCGGGCAATGAG. Together with reference TRBV7-9 and TRBJ2-1, the CDR3 gives the full variable domain: DTGVSQNPRHKITKRGQNVTFRCDPISEHNRLYWYRQTLGQGPEFLTYFQNEAQLEKSRLLSDRFSAERPKGSFSTLEIQRTEQGDSAMYLCASSLTGSPGNEQFFGPGTRLTVL.

This clone came up a few times. The read ends 3 residues before the CDR3 terminus; that terminus is restored from the germline J gene. This rearrangement joins TRBV6-2 or TRBV6-3 to TRBJ2-1, with TRBD2 matching over 10 bases. The junction had 10 bases not matched to a gene; V was cut back by 7 bases and J by 7 bases. Germline V CDR1 and CDR2: MNHEY, SVGEGT. The CDR3 contains 15 residues. CDR3 region: CASTFRASGGNEQFF. The sequenced CDR3 bases are TGTGCCAGCACCTTCCGGGCTAGCGGGGGTAATGAG.

Only a few counts were recorded for this clone. The read finishes 3 residues shy of the CDR3 end, and the germline J gene is used to complete it. The rearrangement links TRBV7-2 to TRBJ1-5; 8 positions match TRBD1. The germline V gene has CDR1 SGHTA and CDR2 FQGNSA. V trimming: 2 bases; J trimming: 7 bases; junction bases outside the gene matches: 1. The CDR3 sequence is 13 residues long. The part of the CDR3 DNA that was read is TGTGCCAGCAGCTTACAGGGGGCCCAGCCC. Its translation is CASSLQGAQP. The whole CDR3 sequence reads CASSLQGAQPQHF.

As concerns this clone: The read halts 3 residues ahead of the CDR3 end, with the missing end drawn from the germline J gene. The genes are TRBV5-1 and TRBJ2-1; 7 bases agree with TRBD2. Germline loops: CDR1 SGHRS, CDR2 YFSETQ. The length of the CDR3 is 13 residues. The ends lost 2 bases at V and 8 bases at J; junction bases unmatched: 4. The sequenced CDR3 bases are TGCGCCAGCAGCTTAGGGACTATTGATGAG. Translation gives CASSLGTIDE. The whole CDR3 reads CASSLGTIDEQFF.

This clone was observed at least ten times. The CDR3 end is not reached by the read, which stops 3 residues before it; the germline J gene fills it in. This rearrangement joins TRBV18 to TRBJ1-5, with 10 nucleotides matching TRBD1. Germline loops: CDR1 KGHSH, CDR2 LQKENI. V lost 6 bases and J lost 6; bases outside the gene matches: 5. The CDR3 has 14 residues. CDR3 sequence reads: CASSWDRGIQPQHF. Incomplete CDR3 DNA: TGTGCCAGCTCCTGGGACAGGGGAATTCAGCCC.

This clone was observed many times. The read ends 3 residues shy of where the CDR3 ends; the end is completed using the germline J gene. The rearrangement joins TRBV18 to TRBJ1-1; D gene ambiguous. This CDR3 region has 13 residues. Germline V gene data show CDR1 as KGHSH and CDR2 as LQKENI. The CDR3 spells CASSPPSQSEAFF. Partial CDR3 DNA: TGTGCCAGCTCACCACCATCCCAGTCGGAA.